This T cell receptor beta chain was identified during a study of cytomegalovirus exposure and HLA in healthy donors. The ends were cut back, 1 base at V and 8 bases at J, with 15 bases in the middle. The V gene's germline CDR1 is SNHLY and CDR2 FYNNEI. This CDR3 region has 16 residues. 13 Jbeta primers and 60 Vbeta primers were used for the PCR. Repertoires were generated with immunoSEQ multiplex PCR, while TCRdb's copy carries only in-frame clones and drops some. Of about 120,000 clones in the sample, over 70% are singletons; the top ten hold 1.2%. The clonotype was recovered from a female donor in good health and CMV-seronegative. The chain links TRBV2 to TRBJ1-6; D uncertain. Source material: PBMCs. The CDR3 nucleotides are TGTGCCAGCAGTGAAGTTAGGGAGGGCTGGGATTCACCCCTCCACTTT. As protein: CASSEVREGWDSPLHF.